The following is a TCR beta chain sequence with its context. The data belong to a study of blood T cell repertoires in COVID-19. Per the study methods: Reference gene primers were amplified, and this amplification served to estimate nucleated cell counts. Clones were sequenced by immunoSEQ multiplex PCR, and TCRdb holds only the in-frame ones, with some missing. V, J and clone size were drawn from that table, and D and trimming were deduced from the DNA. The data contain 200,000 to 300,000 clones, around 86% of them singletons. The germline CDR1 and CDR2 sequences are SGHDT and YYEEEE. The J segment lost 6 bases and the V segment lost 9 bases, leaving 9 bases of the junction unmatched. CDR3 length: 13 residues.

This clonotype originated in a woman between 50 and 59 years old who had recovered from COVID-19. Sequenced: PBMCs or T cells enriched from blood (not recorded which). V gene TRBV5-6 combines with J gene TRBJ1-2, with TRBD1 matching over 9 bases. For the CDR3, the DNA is TGTGCCACGTCTCGGGACAGGGCGAATGGCTACACCTTC. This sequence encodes CATSRDRANGYTF.